The 3 T cell receptor beta chains presented below share a single source sample, sequenced in a study of control samples from healthy donors and cancer patients. Measured with immunoSEQ multiplex PCR; TCRdb has only the in-frame clones, and not every one. The table lists 110,000 to 150,000 clones, roughly 92% of them singletons, with roughly 10% in the top ten. Sequencing was carried out using blood. The receptors come from a man aged 25 to 40 in good health.

V usage is TRBV7-9 and J usage is TRBJ2-5; 15 bases are a match to TRBD2. The CDR3 is made up of 17 amino acids. In germline, CDR1 is SEHNR, CDR2 FQNEAQ (reference sequence). The trim removed 2 bases at V and 4 bases at J, leaving 5 bases unmatched. The CDR3 protein is CASSLRRTSGRGETQYF. CDR3 nucleotide sequence: TGTGCCAGCAGCTTACGTCGGACTAGCGGGAGGGGAGAGACCCAGTACTTC.

In its sample, this clone was seen once. The chain carries TRBV5-5 and TRBJ2-4; a weak D match, TRBD2 (6 bases). Germline V gene lookup returns CDR1 SGHKS and CDR2 YYEKEE (reference sequence). V was cut by 1 base and J by 0 bases, with 17 bases left in between. CDR3 length: 18 residues. CDR3 sequence: CASSLYSGSSLAKNIQYF. The CDR3 nucleotides are TGTGCCAGCAGCTTGTATAGCGGCTCCTCACTAGCCAAAAACATTCAGTACTTC. Full variable domain (remainder filled in from reference TRBV5-5 and TRBJ2-4): DAGVTQSPTHLIKTRGQQVTLRCSPISGHKSVSWYQQVLGQGPQFIFQYYEKEERGRGNFPDRFSARQFPNYSSELNVNALLLGDSALYLCASSLYSGSSLAKNIQYFGAGTRLSVL.

The chain employs TRBV6-5 and TRBJ1-1; 9 bases match TRBD1. The CDR3 totals 14 residues. The V gene's germline CDR1 is MNHEY and CDR2 SVGAGI. The ends lost 2 bases at V and 6 bases at J; junction bases unmatched: 4. CDR3 nucleotides: TGTGCCAGCAGTTACAACAGGGGGCGGGCTGAAGCTTTCTTT. This translates into CASSYNRGRAEAFF.